The rows below give T cell receptor beta chains drawn from one sample of a study of CD8+CD57+ T cells in acquired aplastic anemia. TCRdb re-called the reads with MiXCR, one entry per CDR3 protein. This table holds roughly 190,000 distinct CDR3 sequences, roughly half found once. Material for sequencing was sorted CD4+, CD8+, or CD8+CD57+ T cells (not recorded which) from PBMCs. These receptors all come from a human donor with aplastic anemia. Both conserved end residues are part of each CDR3. Each record gives: CDR3 protein, CDR3 DNA, V gene, clone size, J gene, D gene. D genes are given only for firm matches. Size is omitted from some rows. Given values are once, few, many or a class for expanded clones.

CDR3 protein: CASSFQGGTGELFF
CDR3 DNA: TGTGCCAGCAGCTTTCAGGGAGGGACCGGGGAGCTGTTTTTT
V gene: TRBV7-2
clone size: many
J gene: TRBJ2-2
D gene: TRBD2

CDR3 protein: CASSPTTLANYGYTF
CDR3 DNA: TGTGCCAGCAGCCCTACGACGCTCGCTAACTATGGCTACACCTTC
V gene: TRBV5-5
clone size: -
J gene: TRBJ1-2
D gene: -

CDR3 protein: CASSLYQGLDTGELFF
CDR3 DNA: TGTGCCAGCAGCCTATATCAGGGGTTGGACACCGGGGAGCTGTTTTTT
V gene: TRBV5-6
clone size: many
J gene: TRBJ2-2
D gene: -

CDR3 protein: CASSRDGTDTQYF
CDR3 DNA: TGCGCCAGCAGCCGGGACGGAACAGATACGCAGTATTTT
V gene: TRBV5-1
clone size: many
J gene: TRBJ2-3
D gene: -

CDR3 protein: CASSPLALSIRYNEQFF
CDR3 DNA: TGTGCCAGCAGCCCCCTGGCTTTGAGTATCCGATACAATGAGCAGTTCTTC
V gene: TRBV7-6
clone size: -
J gene: TRBJ2-1
D gene: -

CDR3 protein: CASKSDRDNEQFF
CDR3 DNA: TGTGCCAGTAAATCGGACAGGGACAATGAGCAGTTCTTC
V gene: TRBV19
clone size: -
J gene: TRBJ2-1
D gene: TRBD1

CDR3 protein: CSASPEGETEAFF
CDR3 DNA: TGCAGTGCTAGTCCGGAGGGGGAAACTGAAGCTTTCTTT
V gene: TRBV20-1
clone size: -
J gene: TRBJ1-1
D gene: -

CDR3 protein: CASSLQGVGADTQYF
CDR3 DNA: TGCGCCAGCAGCTTACAGGGGGTTGGTGCAGATACGCAGTATTTT
V gene: TRBV5-1
clone size: many
J gene: TRBJ2-3
D gene: TRBD1

CDR3 protein: CASSIGRGEQYF
CDR3 DNA: TGTGCCAGTAGTATAGGTCGGGGGGAGCAGTACTTC
V gene: TRBV19
clone size: many
J gene: TRBJ2-7
D gene: -

CDR3 protein: CASSLSGTVGNEQFF
CDR3 DNA: TGTGCCAGCAGCTTGTCTGGGACAGTGGGCAATGAGCAGTTCTTC
V gene: TRBV5-5
clone size: many
J gene: TRBJ2-1
D gene: TRBD1

CDR3 protein: CASSLGAGTLSNQPQHF
CDR3 DNA: TGTGCCAGCAGCCTAGGGGCAGGAACCCTTAGCAATCAGCCCCAGCATTTT
V gene: TRBV7-6
clone size: -
J gene: TRBJ1-5
D gene: -

CDR3 protein: CASRTTGQLARGAFF
CDR3 DNA: TGTGCCAGCAGGACTACGGGACAACTCGCCCGGGGAGCTTTCTTT
V gene: TRBV2
clone size: many
J gene: TRBJ1-1
D gene: -

CDR3 protein: CSARDHGPDEQYF
CDR3 DNA: TGCAGTGCTAGAGATCACGGTCCCGACGAGCAGTACTTC
V gene: TRBV20-1
clone size: -
J gene: TRBJ2-7
D gene: -

CDR3 protein: CASRTSGKETQYF
CDR3 DNA: TGTGCCAGCCGGACTAGCGGAAAAGAGACCCAGTACTTC
V gene: TRBV10-3
clone size: -
J gene: TRBJ2-5
D gene: TRBD2

CDR3 protein: CASSLGPATGNYGYTF
CDR3 DNA: TGCGCCAGCAGCTTGGGGCCGGCGACAGGGAACTATGGCTACACCTTC
V gene: TRBV5-1
clone size: many
J gene: TRBJ1-2
D gene: TRBD1

CDR3 protein: CASSSRTVETQYF
CDR3 DNA: TGTGCCAGCAGCTCCCGGACAGTTGAGACCCAGTACTTC
V gene: TRBV7-2
clone size: -
J gene: TRBJ2-5
D gene: -

CDR3 protein: CATSREATSSYEQYF
CDR3 DNA: TGTGCCACCAGCAGAGAGGCGACTAGCTCCTACGAGCAGTACTTC
V gene: TRBV15
clone size: -
J gene: TRBJ2-7
D gene: -

CDR3 protein: CAISEGQGGTEAFF
CDR3 DNA: TGTGCCATCAGCGAGGGACAGGGTGGCACTGAAGCTTTCTTT
V gene: TRBV10-3
clone size: once
J gene: TRBJ1-1
D gene: TRBD1

CDR3 protein: CASSLGDPNQPQHF
CDR3 DNA: TGTGCCAGCAGCCTAGGGGACCCGAATCAGCCCCAGCATTTT
V gene: TRBV2
clone size: many
J gene: TRBJ1-5
D gene: -

CDR3 protein: CASGVGDGNTIYF
CDR3 DNA: TGTGCCAGCGGTGTGGGGGACGGAAACACCATATATTTT
V gene: TRBV19
clone size: few
J gene: TRBJ1-3
D gene: -

CDR3 protein: CASSQDRGIKAQHF
CDR3 DNA: TGTGCCAGCAGCCAGGACAGGGGGATCAAGGCCCAGCATTTT
V gene: TRBV9
clone size: -
J gene: TRBJ1-5
D gene: TRBD1

CDR3 protein: CAITPQVQRGYTF
CDR3 DNA: TGTGCCATCACCCCACAGGTCCAGCGGGGCTACACCTTC
V gene: TRBV10-3
clone size: many
J gene: TRBJ1-2
D gene: -

CDR3 protein: CASSGGTSGRGTDTQYF
CDR3 DNA: TGTGCCAGCAGTGGTGGGACTAGCGGGAGGGGCACAGATACGCAGTATTTT
V gene: TRBV2
clone size: -
J gene: TRBJ2-3
D gene: TRBD2

CDR3 protein: CASSPTNLNTEAFF
CDR3 DNA: TGTGCCAGCAGCCCCACCAACTTGAACACTGAAGCTTTCTTT
V gene: TRBV7-2
clone size: many
J gene: TRBJ1-1
D gene: -

CDR3 protein: CASSMSGYQPQHF
CDR3 DNA: TGTGCCAGCAGTATGTCTGGGTACCAGCCCCAGCATTTT
V gene: TRBV12-3/TRBV12-4
clone size: -
J gene: TRBJ1-5
D gene: -

CDR3 protein: CASSYSTPSGYGYTF
CDR3 DNA: TGTGCCAGCAGTTACTCGACACCCTCTGGCTATGGCTACACCTTC
V gene: TRBV6-5
clone size: -
J gene: TRBJ1-2
D gene: -

CDR3 protein: CSASGGGANGYTF
CDR3 DNA: TGCAGTGCTTCGGGAGGGGGGGCGAACGGCTACACCTTC
V gene: TRBV20-1
clone size: many
J gene: TRBJ1-2
D gene: -

CDR3 protein: CASSVALSSPLHF
CDR3 DNA: TGTGCCAGCAGTGTGGCCCTCAGTTCACCCCTCCACTTT
V gene: TRBV12-3/TRBV12-4
clone size: many
J gene: TRBJ1-6
D gene: -

CDR3 protein: CASSRQTGLNTEAFF
CDR3 DNA: TGTGCCAGCAGCCGACAGACAGGGCTGAACACTGAAGCTTTCTTT
V gene: TRBV7-2
clone size: once
J gene: TRBJ1-1
D gene: TRBD1

CDR3 protein: CASSSLGLLTDTQYF
CDR3 DNA: TGTGCCAGCAGCTCCTTGGGACTTCTCACAGATACGCAGTATTTT
V gene: TRBV7-3
clone size: many
J gene: TRBJ2-3
D gene: -

CDR3 protein: CASSLVPGGETQYF
CDR3 DNA: TGTGCCAGCAGCTTAGTTCCTGGGGGCGAGACGCAGTATTTT
V gene: TRBV7-2
clone size: -
J gene: TRBJ2-3
D gene: -

CDR3 protein: CASSHQQAGDTHYF
CDR3 DNA: TGTGCCAGCAGCCACCAGCAGGCGGGGGATACGCACTATTTT
V gene: TRBV7-6
clone size: -
J gene: TRBJ2-3
D gene: TRBD2

CDR3 protein: CASSVSTGVTGELFF
CDR3 DNA: TGTGCCAGCAGTGTGAGTACAGGGGTCACCGGGGAGCTGTTTTTT
V gene: TRBV2
clone size: -
J gene: TRBJ2-2
D gene: TRBD1

CDR3 protein: CASATSRSYGYTF
CDR3 DNA: TGTGCCAGTGCGACTTCTAGGAGCTATGGCTACACCTTC
V gene: TRBV19
clone size: -
J gene: TRBJ1-2
D gene: -

CDR3 protein: CSARASGTGIYSGYTF
CDR3 DNA: TGCAGTGCTAGAGCATCCGGGACAGGGATTTACAGTGGCTACACCTTC
V gene: TRBV20-1
clone size: many
J gene: TRBJ1-2
D gene: TRBD1

CDR3 protein: CASGTGTGVSHSPLHF
CDR3 DNA: TGTGCTAGTGGCACCGGGACAGGGGTCTCGCATTCACCCCTCCACTTT
V gene: TRBV12-5
clone size: -
J gene: TRBJ1-6
D gene: TRBD1

CDR3 protein: CASSSTSGVNTGELFF
CDR3 DNA: TGCGCCAGCAGCTCGACTAGCGGGGTTAACACCGGGGAGCTGTTTTTT
V gene: TRBV5-1
clone size: many
J gene: TRBJ2-2
D gene: TRBD2

CDR3 protein: CASPPTGTTEAFF
CDR3 DNA: TGTGCCAGCCCCCCGACAGGGACCACTGAAGCTTTCTTT
V gene: TRBV6-1
clone size: -
J gene: TRBJ1-1
D gene: TRBD1

CDR3 protein: CASSYLGPYYEQYF
CDR3 DNA: TGTGCCAGCAGTTACCTAGGTCCTTACTACGAGCAGTACTTC
V gene: TRBV6-5
clone size: many
J gene: TRBJ2-7
D gene: -

CDR3 protein: CSVEGEGANTEAFF
CDR3 DNA: TGCAGCGTTGAAGGGGAGGGCGCGAACACTGAAGCTTTCTTT
V gene: TRBV29-1
clone size: many
J gene: TRBJ1-1
D gene: -

CDR3 protein: CASSFHRVPSYNEQFF
CDR3 DNA: TGTGCCAGCAGCTTCCACAGGGTACCCTCCTACAATGAGCAGTTCTTC
V gene: TRBV7-8
clone size: many
J gene: TRBJ2-1
D gene: -

CDR3 protein: CATSRGGAGSYEQYF
CDR3 DNA: TGTGCCACCAGCAGAGGGGGGGCAGGGTCCTACGAGCAGTACTTC
V gene: TRBV15
clone size: many
J gene: TRBJ2-7
D gene: -

CDR3 protein: CASGGTGGSEAFF
CDR3 DNA: TGTGCCTCCGGTGGGACAGGGGGCTCTGAAGCTTTCTTT
V gene: TRBV10-3
clone size: -
J gene: TRBJ1-1
D gene: TRBD1

CDR3 protein: CASSSIFDGVETETQYF
CDR3 DNA: TGTGCCAGCAGCTCCATATTCGACGGGGTTGAAACAGAAACGCAGTATTTT
V gene: TRBV11-2
clone size: -
J gene: TRBJ2-3
D gene: -

CDR3 protein: CASSFSPPPYEQYF
CDR3 DNA: TGTGCCAGCAGTTTTAGCCCTCCCCCCTACGAGCAGTACTTC
V gene: TRBV12-3/TRBV12-4
clone size: once
J gene: TRBJ2-7
D gene: -

CDR3 protein: CASRERAASSYNEQFF
CDR3 DNA: TGTGCCAGCCGAGAGAGGGCGGCTAGCTCCTACAATGAGCAGTTCTTC
V gene: TRBV2
clone size: many
J gene: TRBJ2-1
D gene: -

CDR3 protein: CASSSDRVLTAGELFF
CDR3 DNA: TGTGCCAGCAGTTCGGACAGGGTATTGACGGCCGGGGAGCTGTTTTTT
V gene: TRBV12-3/TRBV12-4
clone size: many
J gene: TRBJ2-2
D gene: TRBD1

CDR3 protein: CSARPGTDNSPLHF
CDR3 DNA: TGCAGTGCTAGACCCGGGACAGATAATTCACCCCTCCACTTT
V gene: TRBV20-1
clone size: -
J gene: TRBJ1-6
D gene: TRBD1

CDR3 protein: CAWSPGVAGGETQYF
CDR3 DNA: TGTGCCTGGAGCCCCGGGGTAGCGGGAGGGGAGACCCAGTACTTC
V gene: TRBV30
clone size: few
J gene: TRBJ2-5
D gene: TRBD2

CDR3 protein: CASSPTQGGYTF
CDR3 DNA: TGTGCCAGCAGCCCGACCCAAGGGGGCTACACCTTC
V gene: TRBV7-6
clone size: -
J gene: TRBJ1-2
D gene: -

CDR3 protein: CASNIQENTEAFF
CDR3 DNA: TGTGCCAGCAACATCCAGGAGAACACTGAAGCTTTCTTT
V gene: TRBV12-3/TRBV12-4
clone size: many
J gene: TRBJ1-1
D gene: -